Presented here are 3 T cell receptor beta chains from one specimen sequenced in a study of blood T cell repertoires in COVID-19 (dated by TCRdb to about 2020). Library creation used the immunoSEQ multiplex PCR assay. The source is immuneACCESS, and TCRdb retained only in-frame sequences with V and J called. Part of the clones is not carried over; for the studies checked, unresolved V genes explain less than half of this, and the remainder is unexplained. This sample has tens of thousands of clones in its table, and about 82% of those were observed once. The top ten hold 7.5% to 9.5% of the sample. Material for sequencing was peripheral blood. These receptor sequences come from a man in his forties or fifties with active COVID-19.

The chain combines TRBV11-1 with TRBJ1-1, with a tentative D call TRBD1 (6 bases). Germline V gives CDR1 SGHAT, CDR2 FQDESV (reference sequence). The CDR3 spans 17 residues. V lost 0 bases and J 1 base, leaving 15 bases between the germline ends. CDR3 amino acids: CASSLAQGRVRNTEAFF. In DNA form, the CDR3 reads TGTGCCAGCAGCTTAGCTCAGGGGCGGGTACGGAACACTGAAGCTTTCTTT. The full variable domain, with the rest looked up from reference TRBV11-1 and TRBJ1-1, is EAEVAQSPRYKITEKSQAVAFWCDPISGHATLYWYRQILGQGPELLVQFQDESVVDDSQLPKDRFSAERLKGVDSTLKIQPAELGDSAMYLCASSLAQGRVRNTEAFFGQGTRLTVV.

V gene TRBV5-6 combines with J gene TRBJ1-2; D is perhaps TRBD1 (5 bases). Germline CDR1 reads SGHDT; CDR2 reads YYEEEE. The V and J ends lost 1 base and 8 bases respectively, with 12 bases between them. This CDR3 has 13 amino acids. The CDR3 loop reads CASSLTAGQGYTF. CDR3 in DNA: TGTGCCAGCAGCTTGACGGCAGGGCAAGGCTACACCTTC. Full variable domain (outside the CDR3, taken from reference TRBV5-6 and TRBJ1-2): DAGVTQSPTHLIKTRGQQVTLRCSPKSGHDTVSWYQQALGQGPQFIFQYYEEEERQRGNFPDRFSGHQFPNYSSELNVNALLLGDSALYLCASSLTAGQGYTFGSGTRLTVV.

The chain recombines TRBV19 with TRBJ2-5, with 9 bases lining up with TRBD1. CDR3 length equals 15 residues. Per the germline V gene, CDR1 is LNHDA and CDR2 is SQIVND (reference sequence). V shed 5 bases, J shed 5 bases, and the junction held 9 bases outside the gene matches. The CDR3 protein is CASSAPGQGLETQYF. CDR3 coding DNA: TGTGCCAGTAGTGCCCCCGGACAGGGGTTGGAGACCCAGTACTTC.